The 3 T cell receptor beta chains reported below all come from one sample, sequenced in a study of CD8 T cells in Susac syndrome (dated by TCRdb to about 2019). The method behind the library was the immunoSEQ multiplex PCR assay. RNA was extracted with the RNeasy kit and roughly 0.45 to 1 ug was reverse transcribed using random hexamers. TCRdb's own reprocessing of the public reads used fastp at Q25 and MiXCR and kept productive beta chains. Each entry merges the rows of one CDR3 protein and shows their most common DNA and genes. The sample table holds about 240,000 distinct CDR3 sequences, of which about 96% were seen once. The top ten clones comprise under 0.12% of the sample. Sequencing was performed on CD4+ T cells from PBMCs. These receptors were obtained from a human donor with Susac syndrome.

The gene calls are TRBV13 and TRBJ2-3; a weak D match, TRBD2 (6 bases). CDR3 size: 14 residues. Germline-derived CDR1 and CDR2 are PRHDT and FYEKMQ (reference sequence). Trimming cost V 6 bases and J 0 bases, with 10 bases left between them. CDR3 protein: CASRRGTSTDTQYF. The CDR3 region has the DNA TGTGCCAGCAGGCGCGGGACCAGCACAGATACGCAGTATTTT.

The chain couples TRBV30 to TRBJ1-3, with TRBD1 as a possible D gene (5 bases). The V gene lost 0 bases and the J gene lost 6 bases, with 12 bases spanning the gap. In germline, CDR1 is GTSNPN, CDR2 SVGIG (reference sequence). There are 14 residues in the CDR3. The CDR3 region has the DNA TGTGCCTGGAGTGTAAGGGGAAGTGCAAACACCATATATTTT. This encodes CAWSVRGSANTIYF.

V usage is TRBV20-1 and J usage is TRBJ1-5, with 10 bases aligning to TRBD1. Germline CDR1 is DFQATT and CDR2 is SNEGSKA (reference sequence). CDR3 size: 14 residues. The trim removed 6 bases at V and 5 bases at J, leaving 7 bases unmatched. The CDR3 loop is CSAKPGTGDQPQHF. In DNA form, the CDR3 reads TGCAGTGCGAAGCCCGGGACAGGGGATCAGCCCCAGCATTTT.